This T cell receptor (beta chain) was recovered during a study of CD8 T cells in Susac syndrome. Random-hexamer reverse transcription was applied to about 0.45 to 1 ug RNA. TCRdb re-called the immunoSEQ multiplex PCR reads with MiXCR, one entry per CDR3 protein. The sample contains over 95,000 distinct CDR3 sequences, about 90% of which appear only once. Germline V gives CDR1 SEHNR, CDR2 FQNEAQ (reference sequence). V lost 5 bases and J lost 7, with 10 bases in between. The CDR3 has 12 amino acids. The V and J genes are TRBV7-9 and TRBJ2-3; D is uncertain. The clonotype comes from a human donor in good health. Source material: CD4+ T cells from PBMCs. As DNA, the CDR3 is TGTGCCAGCAGCCAAGGTGCATATACGCAGTATTTT. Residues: CASSQGAYTQYF.